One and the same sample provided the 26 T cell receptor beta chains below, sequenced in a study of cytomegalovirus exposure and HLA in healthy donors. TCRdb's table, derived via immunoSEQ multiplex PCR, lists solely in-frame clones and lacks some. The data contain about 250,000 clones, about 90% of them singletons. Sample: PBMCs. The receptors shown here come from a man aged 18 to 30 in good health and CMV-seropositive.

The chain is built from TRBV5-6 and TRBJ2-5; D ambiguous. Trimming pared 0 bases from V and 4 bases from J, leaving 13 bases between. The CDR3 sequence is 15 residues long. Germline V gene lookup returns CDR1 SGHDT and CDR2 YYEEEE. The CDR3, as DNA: TGTGCCAGCAGCTTGGCCTTTATGTATTCAGAGACCCAGTACTTC. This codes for CASSLAFMYSETQYF.

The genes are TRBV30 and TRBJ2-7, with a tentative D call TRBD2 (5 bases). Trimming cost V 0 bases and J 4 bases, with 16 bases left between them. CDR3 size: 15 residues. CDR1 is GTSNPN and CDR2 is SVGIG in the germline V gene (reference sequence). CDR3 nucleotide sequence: TGTGCCTGGAGTGTTTTCGGCGGGTCTTTTTACGAGCAGTACTTC. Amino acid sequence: CAWSVFGGSFYEQYF.

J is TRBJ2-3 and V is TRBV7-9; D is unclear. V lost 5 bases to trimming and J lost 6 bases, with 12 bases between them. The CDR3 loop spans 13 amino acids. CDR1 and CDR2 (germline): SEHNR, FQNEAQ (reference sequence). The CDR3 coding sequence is TGTGCCAGCAGCGCGAGGACGGCCGATACGCAGTATTTT. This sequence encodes CASSARTADTQYF.

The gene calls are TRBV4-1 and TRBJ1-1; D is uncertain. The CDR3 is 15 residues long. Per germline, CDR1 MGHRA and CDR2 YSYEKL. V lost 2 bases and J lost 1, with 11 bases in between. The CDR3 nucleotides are TGCGCCAGCAGCCAATATGCGGGTTCGAACACTGAAGCTTTCTTT. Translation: CASSQYAGSNTEAFF.

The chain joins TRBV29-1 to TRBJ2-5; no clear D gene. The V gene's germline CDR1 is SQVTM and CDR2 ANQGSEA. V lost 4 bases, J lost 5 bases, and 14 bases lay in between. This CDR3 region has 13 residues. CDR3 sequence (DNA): TGCAGCGTTGTCAATCGTTTGGTCGAGACCCAGTACTTC. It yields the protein CSVVNRLVETQYF.

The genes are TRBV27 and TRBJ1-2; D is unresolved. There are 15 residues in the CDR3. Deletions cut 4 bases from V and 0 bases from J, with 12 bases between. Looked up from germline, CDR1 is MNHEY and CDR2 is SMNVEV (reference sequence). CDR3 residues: CASSSRTLSNYGYTF. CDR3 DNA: TGTGCCAGCAGTTCCCGGACGCTATCTAACTATGGCTACACCTTC.

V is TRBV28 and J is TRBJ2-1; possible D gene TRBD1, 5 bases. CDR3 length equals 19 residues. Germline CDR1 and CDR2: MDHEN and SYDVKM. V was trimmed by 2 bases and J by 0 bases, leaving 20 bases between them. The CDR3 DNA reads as TGTGCCAGCAGTTTAGAAGGGGCTGTGAGGACCTTCTCCTACAATGAGCAGTTCTTC. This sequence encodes CASSLEGAVRTFSYNEQFF.

CDR3 region: CASSFERERGNEQFF. The CDR3 DNA is TGTGCCAGCAGTTTCGAGCGGGAGAGGGGCAATGAGCAGTTCTTC. This chain connects TRBV6-5 to TRBJ2-1; 8 bases map to TRBD2. V dropped 4 bases and J dropped 6; count of bases not matched to a gene: 8. The CDR3 consists of 15 residues. CDR1 and CDR2 (germline): MNHEY, SVGAGI.

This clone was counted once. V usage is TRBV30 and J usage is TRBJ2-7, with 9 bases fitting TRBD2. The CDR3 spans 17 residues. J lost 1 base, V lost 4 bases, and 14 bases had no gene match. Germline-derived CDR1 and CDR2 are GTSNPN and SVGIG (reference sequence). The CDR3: CAWTIGVTSGQSYEQYF. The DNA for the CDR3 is TGTGCCTGGACCATAGGGGTGACTAGCGGCCAGTCCTACGAGCAGTACTTC.

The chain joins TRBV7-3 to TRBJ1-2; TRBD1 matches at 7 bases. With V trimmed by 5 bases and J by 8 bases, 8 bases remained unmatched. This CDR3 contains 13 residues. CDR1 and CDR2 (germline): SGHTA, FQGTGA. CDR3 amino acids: CASSLSGGWGYTF. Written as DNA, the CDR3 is TGTGCCAGCAGCCTCTCAGGGGGTTGGGGCTACACCTTC.

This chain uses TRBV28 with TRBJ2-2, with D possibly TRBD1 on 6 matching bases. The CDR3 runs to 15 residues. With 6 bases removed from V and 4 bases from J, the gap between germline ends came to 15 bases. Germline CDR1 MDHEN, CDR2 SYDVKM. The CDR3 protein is CASRLSQGPTGELFF. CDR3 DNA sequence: TGTGCCAGCAGACTATCACAGGGACCCACCGGGGAGCTGTTTTTT.

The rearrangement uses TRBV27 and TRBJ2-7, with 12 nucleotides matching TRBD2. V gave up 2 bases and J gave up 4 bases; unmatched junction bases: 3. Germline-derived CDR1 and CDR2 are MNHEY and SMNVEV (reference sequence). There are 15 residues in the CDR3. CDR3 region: CASSLASGRDYEQYF. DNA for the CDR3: TGTGCCAGCAGTTTAGCTAGCGGGAGGGATTACGAGCAGTACTTC.

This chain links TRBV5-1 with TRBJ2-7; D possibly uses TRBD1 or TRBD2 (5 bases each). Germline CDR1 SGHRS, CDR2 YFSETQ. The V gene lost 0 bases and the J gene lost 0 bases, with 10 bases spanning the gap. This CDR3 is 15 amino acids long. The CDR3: CASSLENGGSYEQYF. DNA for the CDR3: TGCGCCAGCAGCTTGGAAAATGGGGGCTCCTACGAGCAGTACTTC.

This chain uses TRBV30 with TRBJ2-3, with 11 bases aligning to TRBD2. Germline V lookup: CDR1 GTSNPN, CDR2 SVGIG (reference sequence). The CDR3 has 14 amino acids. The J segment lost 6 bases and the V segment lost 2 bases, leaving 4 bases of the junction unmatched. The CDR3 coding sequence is TGTGCCTGGAGTCGTAGCGGGAGGGGGGATACGCAGTATTTT. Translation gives CAWSRSGRGDTQYF.

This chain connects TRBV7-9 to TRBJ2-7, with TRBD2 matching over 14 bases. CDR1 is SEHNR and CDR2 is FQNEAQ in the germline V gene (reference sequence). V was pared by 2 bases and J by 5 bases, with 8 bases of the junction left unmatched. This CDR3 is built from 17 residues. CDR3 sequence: CASSLRGLAGAFDEQYF. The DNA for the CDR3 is TGTGCCAGCAGCTTACGGGGACTAGCGGGAGCTTTTGACGAGCAGTACTTC.

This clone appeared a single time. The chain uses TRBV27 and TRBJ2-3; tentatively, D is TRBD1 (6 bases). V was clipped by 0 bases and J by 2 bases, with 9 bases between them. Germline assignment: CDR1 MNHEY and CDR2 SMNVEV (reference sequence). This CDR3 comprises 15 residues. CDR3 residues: CASSLSSGVTDTQYF. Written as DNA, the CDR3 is TGTGCCAGCAGTTTATCTTCAGGGGTCACAGATACGCAGTATTTT.

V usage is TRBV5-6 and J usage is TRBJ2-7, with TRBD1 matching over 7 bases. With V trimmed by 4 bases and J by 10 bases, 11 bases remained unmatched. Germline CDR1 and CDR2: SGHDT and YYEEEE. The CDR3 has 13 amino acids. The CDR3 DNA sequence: TGTGCCAGCAGCCTGTGGGACAGCCAAACCCAGTACTTC. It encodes CASSLWDSQTQYF.

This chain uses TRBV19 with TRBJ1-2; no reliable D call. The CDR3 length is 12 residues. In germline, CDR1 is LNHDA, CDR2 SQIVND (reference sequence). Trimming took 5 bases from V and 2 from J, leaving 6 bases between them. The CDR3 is CASSPVNYGYTF. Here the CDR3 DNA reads TGTGCCAGTAGTCCCGTGAACTATGGCTACACCTTC.

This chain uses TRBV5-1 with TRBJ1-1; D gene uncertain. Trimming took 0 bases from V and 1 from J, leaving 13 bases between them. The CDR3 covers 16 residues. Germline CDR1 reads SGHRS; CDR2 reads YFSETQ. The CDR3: CASSLEPGRTNTEAFF. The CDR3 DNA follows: TGCGCCAGCAGCTTGGAGCCAGGACGGACGAACACTGAAGCTTTCTTT.

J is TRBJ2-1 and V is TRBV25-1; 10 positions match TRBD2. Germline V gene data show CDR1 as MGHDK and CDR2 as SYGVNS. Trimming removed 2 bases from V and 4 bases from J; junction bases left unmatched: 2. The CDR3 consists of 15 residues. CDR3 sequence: CASSESGRGYNEQFF. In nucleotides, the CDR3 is TGTGCCAGCAGTGAAAGCGGGAGGGGTTACAATGAGCAGTTCTTC.

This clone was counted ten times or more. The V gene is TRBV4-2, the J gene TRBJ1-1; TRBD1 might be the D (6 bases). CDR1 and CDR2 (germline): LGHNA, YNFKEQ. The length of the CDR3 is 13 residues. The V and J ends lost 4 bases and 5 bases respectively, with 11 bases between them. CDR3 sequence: CASSPDSRTEAFF. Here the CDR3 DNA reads TGTGCCAGCAGCCCGGACAGTAGAACTGAAGCTTTCTTT.

The CDR3 nucleotides are TGTGCCAGCAGTCCCGAAGCGGCGGAAGCTTTCTTT. Protein product: CASSPEAAEAFF. V is TRBV28 and J is TRBJ1-1, with unresolved D. Germline CDR1 and CDR2: MDHEN and SYDVKM. The CDR3 is 12 amino acids. The V gene lost 5 bases and the J gene lost 8 bases, with 12 bases spanning the gap.

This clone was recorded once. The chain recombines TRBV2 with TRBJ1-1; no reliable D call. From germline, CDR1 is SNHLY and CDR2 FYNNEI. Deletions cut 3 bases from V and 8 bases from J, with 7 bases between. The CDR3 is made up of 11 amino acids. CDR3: CASSELVEAFF. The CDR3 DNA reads TGTGCCAGCAGTGAGCTCGTAGAAGCTTTCTTT. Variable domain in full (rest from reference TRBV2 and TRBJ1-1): EPEVTQTPSHQVTQMGQEVILRCVPISNHLYFYWYRQILGQKVEFLVSFYNNEISEKSEIFDDQFSVERPDGSNFTLKIRSTKLEDSAMYFCASSELVEAFFGQGTRLTVV.

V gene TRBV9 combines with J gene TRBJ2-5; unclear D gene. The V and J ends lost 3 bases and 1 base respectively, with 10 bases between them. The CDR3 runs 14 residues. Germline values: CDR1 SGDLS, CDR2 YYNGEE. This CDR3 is CASSDGPTQETQYF. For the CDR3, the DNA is TGTGCCAGCAGCGACGGGCCCACCCAAGAGACCCAGTACTTC.

DNA for the CDR3: TGTGCCAGCTCATTGGGCGGTCTAACTAGCGGGAGACAGGGCAATGAGCAGTTCTTC. Translated, it gives CASSLGGLTSGRQGNEQFF. The chain recombines TRBV27 with TRBJ2-1; 11 nucleotides align to TRBD2. The CDR3 has 19 residues. CDR1 and CDR2 from the germline V gene are MNHEY and SMNVEV (reference sequence). The V and J ends lost 8 bases and 6 bases, in that order; junction bases with no gene match: 21.

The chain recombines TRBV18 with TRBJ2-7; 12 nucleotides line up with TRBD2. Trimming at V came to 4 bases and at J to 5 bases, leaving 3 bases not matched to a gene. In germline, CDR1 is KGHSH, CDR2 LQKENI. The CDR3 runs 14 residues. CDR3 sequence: CASSRTSGKDEQYF. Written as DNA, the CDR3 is TGTGCCAGCTCACGGACTAGCGGGAAGGACGAGCAGTACTTC.